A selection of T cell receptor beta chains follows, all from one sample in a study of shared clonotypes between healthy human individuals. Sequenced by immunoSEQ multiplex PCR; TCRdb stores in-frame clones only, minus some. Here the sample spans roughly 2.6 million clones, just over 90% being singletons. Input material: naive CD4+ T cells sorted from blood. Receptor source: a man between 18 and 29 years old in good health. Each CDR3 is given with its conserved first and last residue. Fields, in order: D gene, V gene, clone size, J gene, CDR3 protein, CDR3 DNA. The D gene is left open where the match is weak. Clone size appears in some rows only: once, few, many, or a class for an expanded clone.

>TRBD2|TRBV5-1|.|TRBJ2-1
CASSLGGTSGGNEQFF
TGCGCCAGCAGCTTGGGTGGGACTAGCGGGGGGAATGAGCAGTTCTTC
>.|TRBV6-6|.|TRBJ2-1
CASSYSGQTYNEQFF
TGTGCCAGCAGTTACTCGGGTCAAACCTACAATGAGCAGTTCTTC
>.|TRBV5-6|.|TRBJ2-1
CASSLEAVLSSYNEQFF
TGTGCCAGCAGCTTGGAGGCAGTCTTGAGCTCCTACAATGAGCAGTTCTTC
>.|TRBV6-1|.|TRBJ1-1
CASSEGAGRAEAFF
TGTGCCAGCAGTGAAGGGGCAGGGAGGGCTGAAGCTTTCTTT
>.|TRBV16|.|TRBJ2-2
CASSQSGAGELFF
TGTGCCAGCAGCCAATCGGGAGCCGGGGAGCTGTTTTTT
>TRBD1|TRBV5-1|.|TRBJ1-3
CASSDTGGPGNTIYF
TGCGCCAGCAGCGACACAGGGGGCCCTGGAAACACCATATATTTT
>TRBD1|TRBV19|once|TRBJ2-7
CASSASTGYYEQYF
TGTGCCAGTAGCGCCTCGACAGGGTACTACGAGCAGTACTTC
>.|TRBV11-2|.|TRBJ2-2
CASSLLGQNANTGELFF
TGTGCCAGCAGCTTACTCGGACAGAACGCGAACACCGGGGAGCTGTTTTTT
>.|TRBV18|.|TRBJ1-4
CASSPFDGATNEKLFF
TGTGCCAGCTCACCGTTCGACGGTGCAACTAATGAAAAACTGTTTTTT
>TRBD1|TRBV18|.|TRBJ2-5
CASSPGTGGAETQYF
TGTGCCAGCTCACCAGGGACAGGGGGTGCGGAGACCCAGTACTTC
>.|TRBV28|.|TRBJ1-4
CASSGGRVEKLFF
TGTGCCAGCAGTGGGGGGCGGGTTGAAAAACTGTTTTTT
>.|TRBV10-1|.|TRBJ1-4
CASSEGGNREKLFF
TGCGCCAGCAGTGAGGGGGGGAACCGGGAAAAACTGTTTTTT
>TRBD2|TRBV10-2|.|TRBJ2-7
CASSERLGTSLDEQYF
TGCGCCAGCAGTGAGCGGCTGGGGACTAGCCTGGACGAGCAGTACTTC
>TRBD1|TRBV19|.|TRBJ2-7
CASSRDRPYEQYF
TGTGCCAGTAGTCGGGACAGGCCCTACGAGCAGTACTTC
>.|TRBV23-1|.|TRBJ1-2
CASSQSREGLLYGYTF
TGCGCCAGCAGTCAATCTAGAGAGGGGTTGCTCTATGGCTACACCTTC
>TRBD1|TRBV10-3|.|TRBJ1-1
CAISVDRGNTEAFF
TGTGCCATCAGTGTCGACAGGGGAAACACTGAAGCTTTCTTT
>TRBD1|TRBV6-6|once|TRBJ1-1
CASTLTGGVTEAFF
TGTGCCAGCACCCTGACAGGGGGGGTCACTGAAGCTTTCTTT
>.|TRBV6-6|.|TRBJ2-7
CASSSPDRGPSYEQYF
TGTGCCAGCAGTTCCCCAGATCGCGGGCCTTCCTACGAGCAGTACTTC
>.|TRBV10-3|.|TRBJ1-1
CAISESRGRTMNTEAFF
TGTGCCATCAGTGAGTCAAGAGGGCGGACCATGAACACTGAAGCTTTCTTT
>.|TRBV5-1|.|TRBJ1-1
CASSWAGTEAFF
TGCGCCAGCAGCTGGGCTGGGACTGAAGCTTTCTTT
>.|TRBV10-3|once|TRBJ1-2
CAISESTGSDGYTF
TGTGCCATCAGTGAGTCGACGGGGTCGGATGGCTACACCTTC
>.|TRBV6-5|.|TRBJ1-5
CASRTGDQPQHF
TGTGCCAGCCGGACGGGCGATCAGCCCCAGCATTTT
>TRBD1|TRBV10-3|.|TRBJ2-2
CAISRTGATGELFF
TGTGCCATCAGCCGGACAGGGGCCACCGGGGAGCTGTTTTTT
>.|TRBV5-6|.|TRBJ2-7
CASSFGEQYF
TGTGCCAGCAGCTTTGGAGAGCAGTACTTC
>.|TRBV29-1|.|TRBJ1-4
CSVVLNEKLFF
TGCAGCGTAGTGCTGAATGAAAAACTGTTTTTT
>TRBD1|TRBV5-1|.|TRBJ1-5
CASSSGTGNHQPQHF
TGCGCCAGCAGCTCCGGGACAGGGAATCATCAGCCCCAGCATTTT
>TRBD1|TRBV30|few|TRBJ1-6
CAWSVRRRGEGSPLHF
TGTGCCTGGAGTGTACGACGCAGGGGGGAAGGTTCACCCCTCCACTTT
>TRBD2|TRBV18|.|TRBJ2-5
CASSPPPSGRGRETQYF
TGTGCCAGCTCACCACCCCCTAGCGGGAGGGGACGAGAGACCCAGTACTTC
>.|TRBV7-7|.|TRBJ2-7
CASSLEKGYEQYF
TGTGCTAGCAGCTTAGAAAAGGGGTACGAGCAGTACTTC
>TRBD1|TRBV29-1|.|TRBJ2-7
CSVEVGRDRRVYEQYF
TGCAGCGTTGAAGTAGGGCGGGACAGGCGCGTCTACGAGCAGTACTTC
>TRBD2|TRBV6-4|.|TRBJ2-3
CASSEGSGRAGTDTQYF
TGTGCCAGCAGTGAGGGCAGCGGGAGGGCCGGCACAGATACGCAGTATTTT
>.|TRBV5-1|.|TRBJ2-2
CASSPGPGDTGELFF
TGCGCCAGCAGCCCCGGACCGGGGGACACCGGGGAGCTGTTTTTT
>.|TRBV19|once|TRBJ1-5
CASSIDLRAQHF
TGTGCCAGTAGTATAGATCTAAGGGCCCAGCATTTT
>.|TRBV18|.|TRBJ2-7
CASSPGQNEQYF
TGTGCCAGCTCACCCGGACAGAACGAGCAGTACTTC
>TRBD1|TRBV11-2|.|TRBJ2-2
CASSSGTGGPGELFF
TGTGCCAGCAGCTCCGGGACAGGGGGACCAGGGGAGCTGTTTTTT
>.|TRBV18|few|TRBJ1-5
CASSPGENQPQHF
TGTGCCAGCTCACCGGGGGAGAATCAGCCCCAGCATTTT
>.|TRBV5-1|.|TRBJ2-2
CASSGVGNTGELFF
TGCGCCAGCAGCGGGGTTGGCAACACCGGGGAGCTGTTTTTT
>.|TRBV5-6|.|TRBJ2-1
CASSLEGRGSSYNEQFF
TGTGCCAGCAGCTTGGAGGGGAGGGGGAGCTCCTACAATGAGCAGTTCTTC
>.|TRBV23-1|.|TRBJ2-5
CASSPHRAAETQYF
TGCGCCAGCAGTCCCCACAGGGCAGCAGAGACCCAGTACTTC
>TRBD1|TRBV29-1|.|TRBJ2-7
CSARGTGNSYEQYF
TGCAGCGCCAGGGGGACAGGGAACTCCTACGAGCAGTACTTC
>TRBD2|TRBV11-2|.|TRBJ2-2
CASSPRAGPPELFF
TGTGCCAGCAGCCCCCGAGCGGGGCCCCCGGAGCTGTTTTTT
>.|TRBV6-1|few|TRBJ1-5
CASSAIQPQHF
TGTGCCAGCAGTGCAATTCAGCCCCAGCATTTT
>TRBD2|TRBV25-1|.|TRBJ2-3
CASSDKGTIQDTQYF
TGTGCCAGCAGTGATAAAGGGACTATTCAAGATACGCAGTATTTT
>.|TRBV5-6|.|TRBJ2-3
CASSLYRGPTDTQYF
TGTGCCAGCAGCCTTTACAGAGGTCCCACAGATACGCAGTATTTT
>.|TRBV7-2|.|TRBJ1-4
CASSLYREGEEKLFF
TGTGCCAGCAGCCTCTACAGGGAGGGGGAAGAAAAACTGTTTTTT
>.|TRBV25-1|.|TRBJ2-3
CASSDPRPQGTQYF
TGTGCCAGCAGTGATCCAAGACCCCAAGGGACGCAGTATTTT